The 6 T cell receptor beta chains below all came from one sample that was sequenced in a study of blood T cell repertoires in COVID-19. Clones were sequenced by immunoSEQ multiplex PCR, and TCRdb holds only the in-frame ones, with some missing. The table lists roughly 62,000 clones, about nine tenths of them singletons, with about a tenth in the top ten. The specimen was peripheral blood. These TCRs come from a human donor with acute or convalescent COVID-19. The donor label of this sample is uncertain.

This chain's CDR3 is CASRVGTSVEDTQYF. The CDR3 bases are TGTGCCAGCAGAGTCGGGACTAGCGTGGAAGATACGCAGTATTTT. The genes are TRBV9 and TRBJ2-3; TRBD2 matches at 10 bases. Germline CDR1 and CDR2: SGDLS and YYNGEE. J was trimmed by 5 bases and V by 5 bases; bases with no gene match: 8. This CDR3 has 15 amino acids.

The chain employs TRBV19 and TRBJ1-4; D uncertain. CDR1 is LNHDA, CDR2 SQIVND, per germline (reference sequence). The CDR3 is 15 residues long. V gave up 6 bases and J gave up 5 bases, with 16 bases separating them. CDR3 protein: CASSPRRGGNEKLFF. The CDR3 DNA follows: TGTGCCAGTAGCCCTCGCCGGGGTGGGAATGAAAAACTGTTTTTT.

The chain employs TRBV29-1 and TRBJ2-3, with 12 nucleotides matching TRBD2. The V gene end was trimmed by 4 bases and the J gene end by 1 base; junction bases not matched to a gene: 6. CDR1 and CDR2 from the germline V gene are SQVTM and ANQGSEA. The length of the CDR3 is 16 residues. The CDR3 nucleotides are TGCAGCGTTGCCACTAGCGGGAGGTTCCGCACAGATACGCAGTATTTT. Residues: CSVATSGRFRTDTQYF.

This sequence joins TRBV15 and TRBJ2-7; a possible D gene is TRBD2 (6 bases). Germline assignment: CDR1 LNHNV and CDR2 YYDKDF (reference sequence). The V end was cut by 3 bases, the J end by 4 bases, with 7 bases between. The CDR3 totals 12 residues. The CDR3 region has the DNA TGTGCCACCAGCAGCGGGGGTTACGAGCAGTACGTC. Protein product: CATSSGGYEQYV.

This clone was picked up one time. The CDR3 spells CASSQEGQGPQHF. The CDR3 coding sequence is TGTGCCAGCAGCCAAGAGGGGCAGGGCCCCCAGCATTTT. The J gene is TRBJ1-5, the V gene TRBV3-1 (or the pseudogene TRBV3-2); the D gene is possibly TRBD1 (5 bases). This CDR3 spans 13 amino acids. V lost 0 bases to trimming and J lost 10 bases, with 10 bases between them. In germline, CDR1 is LGHDT, CDR2 YNNKEL (reference sequence).

This rearrangement joins TRBV5-6 to TRBJ1-5; D is ambiguous. The CDR3 is 15 amino acids. V dropped 4 bases and J dropped 2 bases, with 13 bases sitting between them. Germline V CDR1 and CDR2: SGHDT, YYEEEE. In nucleotides, the CDR3 is TGTGCCAGCAGCGCGGTGAGGGTTGGCAATCAGCCCCAGCATTTT. Its protein product is CASSAVRVGNQPQHF.